This entry describes one T cell receptor beta chain. These data belong to a study of blood T cell repertoires in COVID-19. Study at large: T cells, B-cell-depleted T cells, or PBMCs provided the cDNA or gDNA that served as material.

Enrolment of Seattle patients took place during active infection, and they were followed longitudinally. V lost 4 bases and J 4 bases, leaving 8 bases between the germline ends. The CDR3 has 13 residues. Germline assignment: CDR1 MRHNA and CDR2 SNTAGT. Authors' analysis steps: Counts of nucleated cells, estimated from reference gene primer amplification, were obtained. Sequenced by immunoSEQ multiplex PCR; TCRdb stores in-frame clones only, minus some. The DNA was the basis for D and trimming; V, J and clone size are from that table. The sample contains approximately 77,000 clones, roughly 85% of which appear only once.

Sequences were obtained from peripheral blood. This sequence was found in a man aged 50 to 60 with COVID-19, enrolled during active disease. The V and J genes are TRBV6-4 and TRBJ2-1; no clear D gene. CDR3 DNA: TGTGCCAGCAGTGCAAACCGGTACAATGAGCAGTTCTTC. It specifies CASSANRYNEQFF.